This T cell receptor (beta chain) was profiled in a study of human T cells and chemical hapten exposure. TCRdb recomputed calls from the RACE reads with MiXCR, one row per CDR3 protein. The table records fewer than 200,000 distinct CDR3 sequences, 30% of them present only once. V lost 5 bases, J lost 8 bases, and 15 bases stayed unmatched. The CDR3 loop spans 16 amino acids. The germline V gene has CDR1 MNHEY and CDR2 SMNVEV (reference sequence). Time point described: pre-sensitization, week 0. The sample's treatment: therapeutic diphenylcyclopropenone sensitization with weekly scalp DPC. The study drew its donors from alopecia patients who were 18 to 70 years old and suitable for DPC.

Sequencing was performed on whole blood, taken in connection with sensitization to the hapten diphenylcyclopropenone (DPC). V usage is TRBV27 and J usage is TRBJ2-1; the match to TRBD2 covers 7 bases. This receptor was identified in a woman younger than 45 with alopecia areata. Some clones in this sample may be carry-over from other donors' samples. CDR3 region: CASSPAGAAGVDEQFF. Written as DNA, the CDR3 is TGTGCCAGCAGTCCCGCCGGGGCCGCGGGAGTAGATGAGCAGTTCTTC.